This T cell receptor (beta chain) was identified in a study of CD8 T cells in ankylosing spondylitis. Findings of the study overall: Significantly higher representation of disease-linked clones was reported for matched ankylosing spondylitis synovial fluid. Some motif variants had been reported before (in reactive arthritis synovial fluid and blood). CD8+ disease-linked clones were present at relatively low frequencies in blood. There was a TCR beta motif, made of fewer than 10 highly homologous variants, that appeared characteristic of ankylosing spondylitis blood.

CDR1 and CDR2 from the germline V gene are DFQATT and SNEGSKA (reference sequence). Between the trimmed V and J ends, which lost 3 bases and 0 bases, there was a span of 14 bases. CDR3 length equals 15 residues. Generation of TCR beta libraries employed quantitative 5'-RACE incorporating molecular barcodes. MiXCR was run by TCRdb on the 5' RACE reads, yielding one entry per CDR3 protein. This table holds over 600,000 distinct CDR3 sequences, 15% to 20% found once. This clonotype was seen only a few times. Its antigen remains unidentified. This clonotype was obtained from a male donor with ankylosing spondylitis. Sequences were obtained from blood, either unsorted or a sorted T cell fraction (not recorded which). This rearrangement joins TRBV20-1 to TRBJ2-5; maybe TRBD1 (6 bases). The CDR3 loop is CSASPPTGYQETQYF. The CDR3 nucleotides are TGCAGTGCTAGCCCACCAACAGGGTACCAAGAGACCCAGTACTTC.